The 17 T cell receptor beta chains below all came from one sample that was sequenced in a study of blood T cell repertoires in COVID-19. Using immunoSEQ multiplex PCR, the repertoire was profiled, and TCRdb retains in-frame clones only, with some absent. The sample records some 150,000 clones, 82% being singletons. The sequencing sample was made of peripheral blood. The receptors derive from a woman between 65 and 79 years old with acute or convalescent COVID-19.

Here the CDR3 reads CASRLALLGRGCGYGYTF. Written as DNA, the CDR3 is TGTGCAAGTCGCTTAGCGCTCTTAGGCAGGGGGTGCGGCTATGGCTACACCTTC. This chain uses TRBV12-2 with TRBJ1-2; the tabulated D call, TRBD1, remains unverified against the DNA. TRBV12-2 is classified as a pseudogene. This CDR3 has 18 amino acids.

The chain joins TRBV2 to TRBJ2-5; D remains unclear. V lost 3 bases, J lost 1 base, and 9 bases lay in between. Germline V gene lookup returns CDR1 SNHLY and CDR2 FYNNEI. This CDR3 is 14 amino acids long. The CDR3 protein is CASSEKRSQETQYF. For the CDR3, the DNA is TGTGCCAGCAGTGAGAAGCGTTCCCAAGAGACCCAGTACTTC.

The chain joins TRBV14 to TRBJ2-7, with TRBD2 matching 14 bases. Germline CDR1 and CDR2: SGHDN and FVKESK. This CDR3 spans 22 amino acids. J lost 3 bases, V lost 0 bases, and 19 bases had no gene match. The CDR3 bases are TGTGCCAGCAGCCAAGAGGACGCCCCGGGACTAGCGGGAGAGAGGGACCTCTACGAGCAGTACTTC. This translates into CASSQEDAPGLAGERDLYEQYF.

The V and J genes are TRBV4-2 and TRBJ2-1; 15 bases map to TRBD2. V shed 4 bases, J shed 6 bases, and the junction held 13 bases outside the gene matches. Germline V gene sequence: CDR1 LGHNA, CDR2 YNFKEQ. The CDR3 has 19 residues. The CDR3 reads CASSRRTSGGASAGNEQFF. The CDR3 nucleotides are TGTGCCAGCAGCCGGCGGACTAGCGGGGGGGCCTCGGCAGGCAATGAGCAGTTCTTC.

The CDR3 DNA sequence: TGTGCCAGCGGGGGCAGGGCGGGTAATGAAAAACTGTTTTTT. It encodes CASGGRAGNEKLFF. This chain connects TRBV2 to TRBJ1-4, with D possibly matching TRBD1 (6 bases). V was clipped by 8 bases and J by 4 bases, with 14 bases between them. Germline V gene sequence: CDR1 SNHLY, CDR2 FYNNEI. CDR3 length equals 14 residues.

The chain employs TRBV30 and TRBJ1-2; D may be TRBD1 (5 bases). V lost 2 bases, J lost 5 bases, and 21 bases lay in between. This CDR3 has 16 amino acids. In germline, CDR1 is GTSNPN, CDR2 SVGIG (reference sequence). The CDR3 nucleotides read TGTGCCTGGAGTAATACCCGACAAGGGAAGGGGTATGGCTACACCTTC. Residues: CAWSNTRQGKGYGYTF.

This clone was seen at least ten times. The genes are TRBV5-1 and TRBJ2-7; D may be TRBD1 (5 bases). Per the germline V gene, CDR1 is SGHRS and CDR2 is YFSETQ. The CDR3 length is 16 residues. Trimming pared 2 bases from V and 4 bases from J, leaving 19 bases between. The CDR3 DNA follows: TGCGCCAGCAGCTTAGGAAACACAGGTGGGAAATACGAGCAGTACTTC. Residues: CASSLGNTGGKYEQYF.

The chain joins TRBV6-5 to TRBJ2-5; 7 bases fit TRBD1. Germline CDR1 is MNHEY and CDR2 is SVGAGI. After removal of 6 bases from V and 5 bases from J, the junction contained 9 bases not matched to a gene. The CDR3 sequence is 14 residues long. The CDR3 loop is CASRLTGTEETQYF. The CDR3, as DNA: TGTGCCAGCAGACTTACCGGGACAGAGGAGACCCAGTACTTC.

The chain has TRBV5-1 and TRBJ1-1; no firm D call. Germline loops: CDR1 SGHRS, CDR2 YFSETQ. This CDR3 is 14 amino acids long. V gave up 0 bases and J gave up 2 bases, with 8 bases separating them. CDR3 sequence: CASSLARHNTEAFF. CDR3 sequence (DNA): TGCGCCAGCAGCTTGGCGCGGCACAACACTGAAGCTTTCTTT.

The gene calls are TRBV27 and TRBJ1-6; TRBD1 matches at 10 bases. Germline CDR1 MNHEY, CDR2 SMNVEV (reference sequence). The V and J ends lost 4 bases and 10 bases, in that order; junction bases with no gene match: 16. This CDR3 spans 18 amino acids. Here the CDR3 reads CASSSPPSTGGKWSPLHF. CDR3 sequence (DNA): TGTGCCAGCAGTTCACCTCCGTCGACAGGGGGCAAGTGGTCACCCCTCCACTTT.

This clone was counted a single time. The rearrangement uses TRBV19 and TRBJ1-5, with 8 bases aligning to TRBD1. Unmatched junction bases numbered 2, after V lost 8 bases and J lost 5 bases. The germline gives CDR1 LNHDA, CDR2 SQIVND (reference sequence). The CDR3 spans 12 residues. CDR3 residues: CASLTGDQPQHF. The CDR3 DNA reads TGTGCCAGTCTGACAGGGGATCAGCCCCAGCATTTT.

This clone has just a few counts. The chain's CDR3 is CASSSVQGATEAFF. The CDR3 bases are TGTGCCAGTAGTTCCGTCCAGGGGGCCACTGAAGCTTTCTTT. The gene calls are TRBV19 and TRBJ1-1; 8 bases align to TRBD1. The CDR3 consists of 14 residues. The V gene end was trimmed by 5 bases and the J gene end by 4 bases; junction bases not matched to a gene: 6. CDR1 and CDR2 (germline): LNHDA, SQIVND (reference sequence). Full variable domain (outside the CDR3, taken from reference TRBV19 and TRBJ1-1): DGGITQSPKYLFRKEGQNVTLSCEQNLNHDAMYWYRQDPGQGLRLIYYSQIVNDFQKGDIAEGYSVSREKKESFPLTVTSAQKNPTAFYLCASSSVQGATEAFFGQGTRLTVV.

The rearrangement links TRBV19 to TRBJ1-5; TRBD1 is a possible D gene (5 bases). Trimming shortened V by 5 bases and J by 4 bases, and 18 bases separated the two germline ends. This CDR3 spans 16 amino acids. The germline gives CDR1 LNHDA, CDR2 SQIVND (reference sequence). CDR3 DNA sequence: TGTGCCAGTAGTGCACTCGGGACTCGAAGTAATCAGCCCCAGCATTTT. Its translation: CASSALGTRSNQPQHF.

The CDR3, as DNA: TGTGCCAGCAGCCCAGGACTAGCGGGGCCTGTGGAAGAGACCCAGTACTTC. Translation gives CASSPGLAGPVEETQYF. The rearrangement uses TRBV5-4 and TRBJ2-5; 12 positions match TRBD2. The CDR3 loop spans 17 amino acids. V trimming: 4 bases; J trimming: 3 bases; junction bases outside the gene matches: 10. Germline CDR1 and CDR2: SGHNT and YYREEE (reference sequence).

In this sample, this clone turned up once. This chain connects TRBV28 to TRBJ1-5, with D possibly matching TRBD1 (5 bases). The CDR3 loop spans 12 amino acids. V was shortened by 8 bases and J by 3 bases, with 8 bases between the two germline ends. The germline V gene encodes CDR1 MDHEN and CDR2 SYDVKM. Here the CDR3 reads CASGGANQPQHF. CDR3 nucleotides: TGTGCCAGCGGAGGGGCCAATCAGCCCCAGCATTTT.

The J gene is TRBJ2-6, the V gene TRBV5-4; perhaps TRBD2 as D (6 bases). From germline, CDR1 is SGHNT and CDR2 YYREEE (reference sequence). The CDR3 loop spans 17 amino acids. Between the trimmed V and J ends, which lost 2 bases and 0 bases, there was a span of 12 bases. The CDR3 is CASSFGGSLSGANVLTF. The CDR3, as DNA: TGTGCCAGCAGCTTCGGGGGTTCCCTCTCTGGGGCCAACGTCCTGACTTTC.

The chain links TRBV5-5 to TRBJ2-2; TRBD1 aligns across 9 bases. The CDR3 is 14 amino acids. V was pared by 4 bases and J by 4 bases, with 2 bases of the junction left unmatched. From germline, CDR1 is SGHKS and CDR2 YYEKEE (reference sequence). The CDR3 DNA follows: TGTGCCAGCAGCCGGACAGGGGTCACCGGGGAGCTGTTTTTT. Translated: CASSRTGVTGELFF.